This passage covers 25 T cell receptor beta chains from one sample sequenced in a study of blood T cell repertoires in COVID-19. The repertoire was sequenced with immunoSEQ multiplex PCR; TCRdb's copy has only in-frame clones and lacks some. Of 100,000 to 150,000 clones listed, roughly 79% are singletons. Sequences were obtained from peripheral blood. All receptors derive from a woman aged 55-75 years with active or convalescent COVID-19.

V gene TRBV7-9 combines with J gene TRBJ1-6, with a weak D call TRBD1 (6 bases). V lost 5 bases and J lost 7, with 12 bases in between. The CDR3 spans 14 residues. The germline CDR1 and CDR2 sequences are SEHNR and FQNEAQ (reference sequence). CDR3 sequence: CASSVTGFNSPLHF. In nucleotides, the CDR3 is TGTGCCAGCAGCGTAACAGGGTTCAATTCACCCCTCCACTTT.

The rearrangement links TRBV11-2 to TRBJ2-1, with TRBD2 matching over 7 bases. V was clipped by 2 bases and J by 2 bases; unmatched bases: 0. Germline V gene sequence: CDR1 SGHAT, CDR2 FQNNGV. The CDR3 covers 14 residues. CDR3 bases: TGTGCCAGCAGCTTAAGCGGGACCTACAATGAGCAGTTCTTC. Translation gives CASSLSGTYNEQFF. Variable domain in full (rest from reference TRBV11-2 and TRBJ2-1): EAGVAQSPRYKIIEKRQSVAFWCNPISGHATLYWYQQILGQGPKLLIQFQNNGVVDDSQLPKDRFSAERLKGVDSTLKIQPAKLEDSAVYLCASSLSGTYNEQFFGPGTRLTVL.

The chain combines TRBV6-1 with TRBJ1-5, with 10 nucleotides matching TRBD1. Per germline, CDR1 MNHNS and CDR2 SASEGT. J was trimmed by 2 bases and V by 3 bases; bases with no gene match: 13. CDR3 size: 19 residues. In DNA, the CDR3 is TGTGCCAGCAGTGATGCGGGACAGGGGATAACGAGTGGCAATCAGCCCCAGCATTTT. Translating it yields CASSDAGQGITSGNQPQHF.

This clone was seen only a few times. The chain uses TRBV3-1 (or the pseudogene TRBV3-2) and TRBJ2-4; TRBD2 might be the D (6 bases). Trimming removed 3 bases at V and 7 bases at J, with 13 bases between. Germline lookup yields CDR1 LGHDT and CDR2 YNNKEL (reference sequence). The CDR3 extends over 14 amino acids. The CDR3 protein is CASSHLVSGNIQYF. In DNA form, the CDR3 reads TGTGCCAGCAGCCACCTTGTAAGCGGGAACATTCAGTACTTC.

This sequence joins TRBV9 and TRBJ2-3; D is unclear. V lost 0 bases, J lost 2 bases, and 13 bases lay in between. The CDR3 is made up of 16 amino acids. Germline values: CDR1 SGDLS, CDR2 YYNGEE. Written as DNA, the CDR3 is TGTGCCAGCAGCGTAGGGTTACTAAGGTACACAGATACGCAGTATTTT. Protein: CASSVGLLRYTDTQYF. The full variable domain, completed using reference TRBV9 and TRBJ2-3, is DSGVTQTPKHLITATGQRVTLRCSPRSGDLSVYWYQQSLDQGLQFLIQYYNGEERAKGNILERFSAQQFPDLHSELNLSSLELGDSALYFCASSVGLLRYTDTQYFGPGTRLTVL.

The chain combines TRBV28 with TRBJ1-5; tentative D call: TRBD1 (5 bases). This CDR3 spans 15 amino acids. Deletions cut 6 bases from V and 2 bases from J, with 14 bases between. Germline V gene lookup returns CDR1 MDHEN and CDR2 SYDVKM. CDR3 region: CASRSGQQGNQPQHF. CDR3 in DNA: TGTGCCAGCAGGTCGGGCCAACAGGGCAATCAGCCCCAGCATTTT.

This clone was counted between two and nine times. The chain carries TRBV11-2 and TRBJ2-2; D call uncertain. CDR1 and CDR2 (germline): SGHAT, FQNNGV. V lost 0 bases, J lost 7 bases, and 9 bases lay in between. The CDR3 loop spans 14 amino acids. The CDR3 DNA is TGTGCCAGCAGCTTAGAAGTAGGCGGCGGGGAGCTGTTTTTT. Residues: CASSLEVGGGELFF.

The V and J genes are TRBV11-1 and TRBJ2-5, with a weak D call TRBD2 (6 bases). Germline V gives CDR1 SGHAT, CDR2 FQDESV (reference sequence). The ends were cut back, 1 base at V and 5 bases at J, with 14 bases in the middle. This CDR3 spans 15 amino acids. The CDR3 DNA is TGTGCCAGCAGCTTAGTACTAGCCTTGGGGGAGACCCAGTACTTC. It translates to CASSLVLALGETQYF.

The chain uses TRBV27 and TRBJ2-5; 9 nucleotides align to TRBD2. The germline CDR1 and CDR2 sequences are MNHEY and SMNVEV (reference sequence). Germline trimming cut 3 bases from V and 4 bases from J; bases unmatched to any gene: 9. The CDR3 has 16 residues. The CDR3 region has the DNA TGTGCCAGCAGTTTGGCAGTGCGGGGGGGCCTAGAGACCCAGTACTTC. Translation: CASSLAVRGGLETQYF.

The chain couples TRBV19 to TRBJ1-6; D is uncertain. The CDR3 is 16 residues long. Germline values: CDR1 LNHDA, CDR2 SQIVND (reference sequence). V was cut by 2 bases and J by 3 bases, with 11 bases left in between. CDR3 in amino acids: CASSITSGDYNSPLHF. The CDR3 DNA sequence: TGTGCCAGTAGTATAACCTCGGGAGACTATAATTCACCCCTCCACTTT.

This clone appeared a single time. The CDR3: CAISGQGNEQYF. CDR3 bases: TGTGCCATCAGCGGACAGGGGAACGAGCAGTACTTC. The chain is built from TRBV10-3 and TRBJ2-7; 9 nucleotides match TRBD1. V was pared by 6 bases and J by 5 bases, with 2 bases of the junction left unmatched. In germline, CDR1 is ENHRY, CDR2 SYGVKD. The CDR3 runs to 12 residues.

In this sample, this clone turned up once. The rearrangement links TRBV19 to TRBJ2-6; D gene ambiguous. V gave up 7 bases and J gave up 0 bases, with 10 bases separating them. This CDR3 region has 15 residues. CDR1 LNHDA and CDR2 SQIVND come from the germline V gene (reference sequence). The CDR3 protein is CASTIRFSGANVLTF. In DNA, the CDR3 is TGTGCCAGTACCATTCGGTTCTCTGGGGCCAACGTCCTGACTTTC.

The chain carries TRBV10-3 and TRBJ2-7; 8 nucleotides align to TRBD2. The CDR3 length is 15 residues. V shed 6 bases, J shed 2 bases, and the junction held 9 bases outside the gene matches. The germline CDR1 and CDR2 sequences are ENHRY and SYGVKD. Here the CDR3 DNA reads TGTGCCATCAGGGGCACTAGCGGAGCCCCCTACGAGCAGTACTTC. This translates into CAIRGTSGAPYEQYF.

The chain has TRBV24-1 and TRBJ2-2; D may be TRBD1 (6 bases). In germline, CDR1 is KGHDR, CDR2 SFDVKD. V was shortened by 4 bases and J by 4 bases, with 12 bases between the two germline ends. The CDR3 contains 15 residues. In DNA, the CDR3 is TGTGCCACCAGTGACCCCGGACAGAGCACCGGGGAGCTGTTTTTT. Translating gives CATSDPGQSTGELFF.

This chain uses TRBV7-2 with TRBJ2-3; 12 bases map to TRBD1. V was clipped by 1 base and J by 4 bases; unmatched bases: 9. The CDR3 spans 18 residues. Germline V lookup: CDR1 SGHTA, CDR2 FQGNSA. The CDR3: CASSLGPGQGALADTQYF. The CDR3 DNA sequence: TGTGCCAGCAGCTTAGGTCCGGGACAGGGGGCTCTGGCAGATACGCAGTATTTT.

The V gene is TRBV5-6, the J gene TRBJ2-3, with 10 nucleotides matching TRBD2. Trimming removed 4 bases from V and 5 bases from J; junction bases left unmatched: 13. Germline CDR1 SGHDT, CDR2 YYEEEE. This CDR3 is 17 amino acids long. CDR3 in amino acids: CASSRLQRGGIQDTQYF. The CDR3 DNA reads TGTGCCAGCAGCCGTCTCCAGCGGGGGGGCATACAAGATACGCAGTATTTT.

This chain links TRBV24-1 with TRBJ2-5; 10 bases agree with TRBD2. This CDR3 region has 16 residues. CDR1 and CDR2 (germline): KGHDR, SFDVKD. With V trimmed by 4 bases and J by 5 bases, 9 bases remained unmatched. CDR3 residues: CATSDPTSGVRETQYF. CDR3 bases: TGTGCCACCAGTGACCCCACTAGCGGGGTAAGGGAGACCCAGTACTTC.

The chain carries TRBV5-1 and TRBJ1-1; 9 nucleotides agree with TRBD1. CDR1 SGHRS and CDR2 YFSETQ come from the germline V gene. The CDR3 length is 15 residues. J gave up 3 bases and V 4 bases, and 7 bases lay outside the gene matches. CDR3: CASSTWDRADTEAFF. CDR3 in DNA: TGCGCCAGCAGCACCTGGGACAGGGCGGACACTGAAGCTTTCTTT. The full variable domain, its missing parts supplied by reference TRBV5-1 and TRBJ1-1, is KAGVTQTPRYLIKTRGQQVTLSCSPISGHRSVSWYQQTPGQGLQFLFEYFSETQRNKGNFPGRFSGRQFSNSRSEMNVSTLELGDSALYLCASSTWDRADTEAFFGQGTRLTVV.

The genes are TRBV3-1 (or the pseudogene TRBV3-2) and TRBJ1-2, with 7 bases that match TRBD1. Germline trimming cut 0 bases from V and 4 bases from J; bases unmatched to any gene: 5. Germline loops: CDR1 LGHDT, CDR2 YNNKEL (reference sequence). This CDR3 spans 15 amino acids. CDR3 sequence (DNA): TGTGCCAGCAGCCAAGATTTTACAGGGGTCTATGGCTACACCTTC. Translated, it gives CASSQDFTGVYGYTF.

Only a few counts were recorded for this clone. The chain carries TRBV27 and TRBJ1-1, with a weak D call TRBD1 (5 bases). From germline, CDR1 is MNHEY and CDR2 SMNVEV (reference sequence). V shed 0 bases and J shed 4 bases, with 12 bases lying between them. This CDR3 spans 15 amino acids. This chain's CDR3 is CASSLSGGRGTEAFF. The CDR3 nucleotides read TGTGCCAGCAGTTTATCCGGAGGGAGGGGCACTGAAGCTTTCTTT.

Regarding this clone: This specimen includes other DNA sequences encoding the same CDR3. V gene TRBV12-3 or TRBV12-4 combines with J gene TRBJ1-6, with D unresolved. The CDR3 runs to 13 residues. Trimming pared 3 bases from V and 10 bases from J, leaving 10 bases between. The CDR3 DNA reads as TGTGCCAGCAGTTTGGCTGCAAACTCACCCCTCCACTTT. Residues: CASSLAANSPLHF.

The chain employs TRBV28 and TRBJ2-6, with 7 bases identical to TRBD1. The CDR3 is 19 residues long. V was clipped by 6 bases and J by 0 bases; unmatched bases: 14. Looked up from germline, CDR1 is MDHEN and CDR2 is SYDVKM. The CDR3 coding sequence is TGTGCCAGCAGCCCCGACCGATGGGGACAGCTCTCTGGGGCCAACGTCCTGACTTTC. Translating gives CASSPDRWGQLSGANVLTF.

This clone was detected a few times. The rearrangement links TRBV7-2 to TRBJ2-3; tentative D call: TRBD1 (5 bases). V was shortened by 1 base and J by 5 bases, with 13 bases between the two germline ends. There are 15 residues in the CDR3. Germline CDR1 and CDR2: SGHTA and FQGNSA. Here the CDR3 reads CASSLETADRDTQYF. The CDR3 DNA is TGTGCCAGCAGCTTAGAGACAGCCGATAGAGATACGCAGTATTTT.

The chain is built from TRBV6-5 and TRBJ2-2; tentative D call: TRBD1 (6 bases). Germline V gives CDR1 MNHEY, CDR2 SVGAGI. CDR3 length equals 14 residues. The V and J ends lost 5 bases and 7 bases respectively, with 14 bases between them. CDR3 nucleotide sequence: TGTGCCAGCAGTCCCGACAGGATTGGCGGGGAGCTGTTTTTT. Residues: CASSPDRIGGELFF.

The rearrangement joins TRBV2 to TRBJ2-1; D ambiguous. This CDR3 comprises 11 residues. Trimming cost V 8 bases and J 3 bases, with 5 bases left between them. Germline V gives CDR1 SNHLY, CDR2 FYNNEI. CDR3 in amino acids: CASEFYNEQFF. CDR3 nucleotide sequence: TGTGCCAGCGAGTTCTACAATGAGCAGTTCTTC.